This TCR beta chain was captured by sequencing in a study of T cells in women clearing cervical HPV infection. TCRdb's table, derived via immunoSEQ multiplex PCR, lists solely in-frame clones and lacks some. This repertoire includes over 45,000 clones. V shed 3 bases and J shed 7 bases, with 11 bases lying between them. The CDR3 runs 13 residues. CDR1 is SGHDT, CDR2 YYEEEE, per germline. A note on this clone: Read data end 3 residues before the CDR3 end; the end is taken from the germline J gene.

The chain uses TRBV5-6 and TRBJ2-1; D unresolved. The sequenced sample was blood buffy coat. The receptor was isolated from a woman between 18 and 75 years old with a cervical HPV16 infection that either progressed to CIN3+ or cleared (not recorded which). CDR3 DNA, as far as it was read: TGTGCCAGCAGCTGGGCCACAGTGAATGAG. As protein: CASSWATVNE. The entire CDR3 protein reads CASSWATVNEQFF.